This T cell receptor beta chain was recorded in a study of blood T cell repertoires in COVID-19 (dated by TCRdb to 2018 to 2020). Broadly, across the study: Samples covering the acute and convalescent phases of COVID-19 were provided by collaborators in the United States, Italy and Spain. The material from the prospective study consisted of cDNA or gDNA derived from T cells, B-cell-depleted T cells, or PBMCs. The dataset comprised deeply sampled blood TCRbeta repertoires from subjects exposed to, actively infected with, or recovered from COVID-19. A freely available public database, intended as a resource for researchers studying the immune response to SARS-CoV-2, is where the repertoires were released. The samples were drawn from two sources: the first 160 participants of the ongoing ImmuneRACE study, and some 1,300 subjects contributed by 6 global collaborators. Nearly every sample came with metadata listing a de-identified subject ID, COVID-19 status, age in years and sex. Where HLA class I and class II types were available, the types were taken from metadata supplied by the sample provider, not from assay-based typing.

Study-wide conclusions, independent of this receptor: The quantity of clinical and demographic metadata differed by source and by participant and was supplied without curation.

This clone was seen only a few times. The antigen this receptor binds is unknown. No base quality values were provided; no much bigger clone lies one nucleotide off. The germline V gene (reference sequence) yields LGHDT for CDR1 and YNNKEL for CDR2. Reading from cysteine to phenylalanine, the CDR3 counts 20 amino acids. Here the CDR3 DNA is all that survives: 60 bases in frame from base 1. Between the V and J ends, shortened by 0 bases and 0 bases respectively, the junction contains 18 bases. Samples from volunteer blood donors who had recovered from COVID-19 were contributed by a second Seattle source. Each collaborating institution followed its own protocols to collect whole blood in K2EDTA tubes. For TCRbeta analysis, collaborator samples were shipped as frozen whole blood, as isolated PBMCs, or as DNA extracted from either sample type. TCRbeta CDR3 regions were amplified from genomic DNA by means of the immunoSEQ Assay, a bias-controlled multiplex PCR. The paper's data handling went like this. Within the assay, amplification of reference gene primers was used to estimate how many nucleated cells each sample contained. To quantify the absolute abundance of each unique TCRbeta CDR3 rearrangement, sequence reads were collapsed and filtered. For each sample, productive Simpson clonality was calculated by taking the square root of Simpson's diversity index across productive rearrangements. Sourced from immuneACCESS, this table was stored by TCRdb with only in-frame sequences that have V and J called. A share of the clones is absent; for the studies checked, an unresolved V gene accounts for under half, and the remainder has no known explanation. V and J calls and clone size are given by that table; D and trimming were obtained from the DNA. This sample has fewer than 200,000 clones in its table, and around 82% of those were observed once. The top ten hold 1% to 1.5% of the sample.

Sequencing used peripheral blood. Rearrangement joined TRBV3-1 (or the pseudogene TRBV3-2) to TRBJ1-6, with no D gene named confidently. The receptor was isolated from a man aged 55 to 69 who had recovered from COVID-19. The sequenced DNA is TGTGCCAGCAGCCAAGATGGAGGAGGGAGGGCGGACTCCTATAATTCACCCCTCCACTTT. This gives the protein CASSQDGGGRADSYNSPLHF.